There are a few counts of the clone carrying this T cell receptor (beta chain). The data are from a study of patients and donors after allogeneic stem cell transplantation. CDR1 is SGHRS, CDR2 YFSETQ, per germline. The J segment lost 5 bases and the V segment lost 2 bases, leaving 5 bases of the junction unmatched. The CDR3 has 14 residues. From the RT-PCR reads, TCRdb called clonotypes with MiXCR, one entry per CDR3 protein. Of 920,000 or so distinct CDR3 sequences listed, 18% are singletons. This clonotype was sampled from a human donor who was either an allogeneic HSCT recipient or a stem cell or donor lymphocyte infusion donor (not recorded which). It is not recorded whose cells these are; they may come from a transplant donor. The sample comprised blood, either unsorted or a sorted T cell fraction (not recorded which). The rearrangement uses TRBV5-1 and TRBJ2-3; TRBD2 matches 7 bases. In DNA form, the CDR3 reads TGCGCCAGCAGCTTCCCGGTAGCGGGAGATACGCAGTATTTT. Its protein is CASSFPVAGDTQYF.